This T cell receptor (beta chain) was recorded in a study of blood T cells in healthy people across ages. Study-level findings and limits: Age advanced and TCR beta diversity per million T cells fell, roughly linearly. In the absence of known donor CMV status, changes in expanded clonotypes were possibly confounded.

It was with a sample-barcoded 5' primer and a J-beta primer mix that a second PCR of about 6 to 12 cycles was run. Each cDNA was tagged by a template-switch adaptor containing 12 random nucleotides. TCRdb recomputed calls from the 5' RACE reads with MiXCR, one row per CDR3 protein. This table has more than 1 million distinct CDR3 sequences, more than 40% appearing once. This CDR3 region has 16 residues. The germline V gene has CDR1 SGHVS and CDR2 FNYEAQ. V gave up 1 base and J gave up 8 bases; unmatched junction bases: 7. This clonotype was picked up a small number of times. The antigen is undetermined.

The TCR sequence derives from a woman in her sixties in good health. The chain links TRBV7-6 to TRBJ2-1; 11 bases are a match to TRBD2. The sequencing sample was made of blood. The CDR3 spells CASSLGLAGGEDEQFF. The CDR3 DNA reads TGTGCCAGCAGCTTAGGCCTAGCGGGAGGTGAGGATGAGCAGTTCTTC. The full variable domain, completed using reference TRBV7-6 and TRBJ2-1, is GAGVSQSPRYKVTKRGQDVALRCDPISGHVSLYWYRQALGQGPEFLTYFNYEAQQDKSGLPNDRFSAERPEGSISTLTIQRTEQRDSAMYRCASSLGLAGGEDEQFFGPGTRLTVL.